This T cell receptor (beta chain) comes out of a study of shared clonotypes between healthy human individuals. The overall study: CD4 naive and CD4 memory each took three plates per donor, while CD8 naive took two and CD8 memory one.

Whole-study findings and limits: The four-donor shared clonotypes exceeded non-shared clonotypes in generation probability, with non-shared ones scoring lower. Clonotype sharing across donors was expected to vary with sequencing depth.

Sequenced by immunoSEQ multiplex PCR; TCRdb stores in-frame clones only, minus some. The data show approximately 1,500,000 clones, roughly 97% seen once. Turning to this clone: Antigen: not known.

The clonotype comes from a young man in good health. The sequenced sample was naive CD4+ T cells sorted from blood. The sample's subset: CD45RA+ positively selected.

CDR3 sequence (DNA): TGTGCCAGCAGGGGGGGCGGACAGGGAGAGACCCAGTACTTC. Its protein is CASRGGGQGETQYF. The chain is built from TRBV2 and TRBJ2-5, with 8 nucleotides matching TRBD1. The junction had 7 bases not matched to a gene; V was cut back by 6 bases and J by 4 bases. There are 14 residues in the CDR3. CDR1 and CDR2 (germline): SNHLY, FYNNEI. Based on the CDR3 plus reference TRBV2 and TRBJ2-5, the full variable domain is EPEVTQTPSHQVTQMGQEVILRCVPISNHLYFYWYRQILGQKVEFLVSFYNNEISEKSEIFDDQFSVERPDGSNFTLKIRSTKLEDSAMYFCASRGGGQGETQYFGPGTRLLVL.